A selection of T cell receptor beta chains follows, all from one sample in a study of radiation and T cells in renal cell carcinoma. Method: immunoSEQ multiplex PCR; TCRdb's copy keeps in-frame clones and lacks some. Among some 120,000 clones listed, 82% were seen once. The starting material was blood, obtained from a patient whose treatment included radiotherapy and nephrectomy. All receptors derive from an older woman with renal cell carcinoma. CDR3s include the opening cysteine and the closing phenylalanine or tryptophan. D genes are given only for firm matches. Not every row has a clone size; where given, it reads once, few, many or a size class.

d_call: TRBD1; j_call: TRBJ1-2; clone_size: NA; v_call: TRBV9; cdr3_nt: TGTGCCAGCAGCGCGGCCGGGACAGGTCAGGCTGGCTACACCTTC; cdr3_aa: CASSAAGTGQAGYTF
d_call: TRBD2; j_call: TRBJ2-3; clone_size: NA; v_call: TRBV29-1; cdr3_nt: TGCAGCGTCGCCGGGACTAGCGGAAGCACAGATACGCAGTATTTT; cdr3_aa: CSVAGTSGSTDTQYF
d_call: NA; j_call: TRBJ1-1; clone_size: NA; v_call: TRBV27; cdr3_nt: TGTGCCAGCGCCCTTATGAGGGACGGGGGCACTGAAGCTTTCTTT; cdr3_aa: CASALMRDGGTEAFF
d_call: TRBD2; j_call: TRBJ2-1; clone_size: once; v_call: TRBV9; cdr3_nt: TGTGCCAGCAGCCCTCAGACTAGCGGGACTATCAATGAGCAGTTCTTC; cdr3_aa: CASSPQTSGTINEQFF
d_call: TRBD1; j_call: TRBJ2-5; clone_size: NA; v_call: TRBV27; cdr3_nt: TGTGCCAGCAGTTTATGGACAGGGGGTCGTCTAGAGACCCAGTACTTC; cdr3_aa: CASSLWTGGRLETQYF
d_call: TRBD1; j_call: TRBJ2-4; clone_size: once; v_call: TRBV4-2; cdr3_nt: TGTGCCAGCAGCCAGGAACCGGGACAGGGAGTCCCAAACATTCAGTACTTC; cdr3_aa: CASSQEPGQGVPNIQYF
d_call: TRBD1; j_call: TRBJ2-7; clone_size: NA; v_call: TRBV25-1; cdr3_nt: TGTGCCAGCAGTGAGATATGGCTTTCCGGGACAGGGGGGGAGCAGTACTTC; cdr3_aa: CASSEIWLSGTGGEQYF
d_call: NA; j_call: TRBJ1-3; clone_size: NA; v_call: TRBV2; cdr3_nt: TGTGCCAGCAGGACAGGCGGGGACTCTGGAAACACCATATATTTT; cdr3_aa: CASRTGGDSGNTIYF
d_call: TRBD1; j_call: TRBJ1-5; clone_size: once; v_call: TRBV19; cdr3_nt: TGTGCCTCGAAAAAGCCGGACAGGGGGAGACAGCCCCAGCATTTT; cdr3_aa: CASKKPDRGRQPQHF
d_call: NA; j_call: TRBJ1-4; clone_size: many; v_call: TRBV11-2; cdr3_nt: TGTGCCAGCAGCTTAGGAGGGGGGCTGAATGAAAAACTGTTTTTT; cdr3_aa: CASSLGGGLNEKLFF
d_call: NA; j_call: TRBJ1-1; clone_size: NA; v_call: TRBV15; cdr3_nt: TGTGCCACCAGCCCCAGAAGGGACGCTGAAGCTTTCTTT; cdr3_aa: CATSPRRDAEAFF
d_call: NA; j_call: TRBJ1-3; clone_size: few; v_call: TRBV9; cdr3_nt: TGTGCCAGCAGCGTAAGGGGCTCTGGAAACACCATATATTTT; cdr3_aa: CASSVRGSGNTIYF
d_call: NA; j_call: TRBJ1-2; clone_size: NA; v_call: TRBV5-4; cdr3_nt: TGTGCCAGCAGCCCCTCGACAGTTTCTCGGGACGGCTACACCTTC; cdr3_aa: CASSPSTVSRDGYTF
d_call: TRBD1; j_call: TRBJ2-7; clone_size: NA; v_call: TRBV18; cdr3_nt: TGTGCCAGCTCGGCCGGGACAGGGGTTTACGAGCAGTACTTC; cdr3_aa: CASSAGTGVYEQYF
d_call: TRBD2; j_call: TRBJ2-1; clone_size: NA; v_call: TRBV30; cdr3_nt: TGTGCCTGCTCTACCGGGACTAGCGGGGGAAGCTCCTACAATGAGCAGTTCTTC; cdr3_aa: CACSTGTSGGSSYNEQFF
d_call: NA; j_call: TRBJ2-7; clone_size: NA; v_call: TRBV5-1; cdr3_nt: TGCGCCAGCAGCCACGAGGGAGAGCAGTACTTC; cdr3_aa: CASSHEGEQYF
d_call: NA; j_call: TRBJ1-5; clone_size: NA; v_call: TRBV6-5; cdr3_nt: TGTGCCAGCAGTTACAGGTTAAATCAGCCCCAGCATTTT; cdr3_aa: CASSYRLNQPQHF
d_call: TRBD2; j_call: TRBJ2-3; clone_size: NA; v_call: TRBV2; cdr3_nt: TGTGCCAGCAGGGGTCTAGCGGGGCTCACAGATACGCAGTATTTT; cdr3_aa: CASRGLAGLTDTQYF
d_call: NA; j_call: TRBJ2-2; clone_size: NA; v_call: TRBV30; cdr3_nt: TGTGCCTGGAATAAGTGGACACAGGACACCGGGGAGCTGTTTTTT; cdr3_aa: CAWNKWTQDTGELFF
d_call: NA; j_call: TRBJ2-7; clone_size: NA; v_call: TRBV9; cdr3_nt: TGTGCCAGCAGGGGGGGACACCTTGGGGAGCAGTACTTC; cdr3_aa: CASRGGHLGEQYF
d_call: NA; j_call: TRBJ2-6; clone_size: NA; v_call: TRBV5-1; cdr3_nt: TGCGCCAGCAGCTTATCGACAGCCGCCAACGTCCTGACTTTC; cdr3_aa: CASSLSTAANVLTF
d_call: NA; j_call: TRBJ2-7; clone_size: NA; v_call: TRBV28; cdr3_nt: TGTGCCAGCAGTTTAAGCCAAGGGGGAGTGCAGTACTTC; cdr3_aa: CASSLSQGGVQYF
d_call: NA; j_call: TRBJ2-2; clone_size: NA; v_call: TRBV4-2; cdr3_nt: TGTGCCAGCAGGCCAGCCCTAGCGCTCAACACCGGGGAGCTGTTTTTT; cdr3_aa: CASRPALALNTGELFF
d_call: NA; j_call: TRBJ2-5; clone_size: NA; v_call: TRBV20-1; cdr3_nt: TGCAGTGCCGGCGCCCTAACCCAGTACTTC; cdr3_aa: CSAGALTQYF
d_call: NA; j_call: TRBJ1-1; clone_size: NA; v_call: TRBV7-9; cdr3_nt: TGTGCCAGCAGCCAACCGCCAGGGCGCACTGAAGCTTTCTTT; cdr3_aa: CASSQPPGRTEAFF
d_call: TRBD2; j_call: TRBJ2-3; clone_size: NA; v_call: TRBV27; cdr3_nt: TGTGCCAGCAGTTTAGCTAGCGGGGACCCAGATACGCAGTATTTT; cdr3_aa: CASSLASGDPDTQYF
d_call: NA; j_call: TRBJ1-6; clone_size: few; v_call: TRBV6-1; cdr3_nt: TGTGCCAGCAGTGAACAAACTCCGGGAGGGAATTCACCCCTCCACTTT; cdr3_aa: CASSEQTPGGNSPLHF
d_call: TRBD2; j_call: TRBJ2-1; clone_size: NA; v_call: TRBV11-2; cdr3_nt: TGTGCCAGCAGCTTCGGGACTAGCGGTTACAATGAGCAGTTCTTC; cdr3_aa: CASSFGTSGYNEQFF
d_call: NA; j_call: TRBJ1-3; clone_size: NA; v_call: TRBV18; cdr3_nt: TGTGCCAGCTCACCACCCACGGGGGGCTCTGGAAACACCATATATTTT; cdr3_aa: CASSPPTGGSGNTIYF
d_call: TRBD1; j_call: TRBJ2-5; clone_size: NA; v_call: TRBV19; cdr3_nt: TGTGCCAGTAGTGCGACAGGGGGACGAGAGACCCAGTACTTC; cdr3_aa: CASSATGGRETQYF
d_call: TRBD1; j_call: TRBJ2-7; clone_size: NA; v_call: TRBV18; cdr3_nt: TGTGCCAGCTCACCAGCGCCGGACAGGGCTCTTTACTTC; cdr3_aa: CASSPAPDRALYF
d_call: TRBD1; j_call: TRBJ1-2; clone_size: NA; v_call: TRBV28; cdr3_nt: TGTGCCAGCAGCCTCCAGGGGACAGGCCTCTATGGCTACACCTTC; cdr3_aa: CASSLQGTGLYGYTF
d_call: NA; j_call: TRBJ1-1; clone_size: NA; v_call: TRBV19; cdr3_nt: TGTGCCAGTAGTCAGGCGGCGGGCACTGAAGCTTTCTTT; cdr3_aa: CASSQAAGTEAFF
d_call: NA; j_call: TRBJ1-1; clone_size: NA; v_call: TRBV10-1; cdr3_nt: TGCGCCAGCATTCCAGGGGTCCTGAACACTGAAGCTTTCTTT; cdr3_aa: CASIPGVLNTEAFF
d_call: NA; j_call: TRBJ1-1; clone_size: NA; v_call: TRBV19; cdr3_nt: TGTGCCAGTAGCTTGGGGCCCTACGGGGTTATGAACACTGAAGCTTTCTTT; cdr3_aa: CASSLGPYGVMNTEAFF
d_call: NA; j_call: TRBJ2-5; clone_size: NA; v_call: TRBV7-3; cdr3_nt: TGTGCCAGCAGCTCCAAGGGCGGGGTGGATGAGACCCAGTACTTC; cdr3_aa: CASSSKGGVDETQYF
d_call: NA; j_call: TRBJ1-2; clone_size: NA; v_call: TRBV10-1; cdr3_nt: TGCGCCAGCAGTGAGTCCCGGGACTTATCCTATGGCTACACCTTC; cdr3_aa: CASSESRDLSYGYTF
d_call: NA; j_call: TRBJ2-2; clone_size: NA; v_call: TRBV9; cdr3_nt: TGTGCCAGCAGCGTAGATAACACCGGGGAGCTGTTTTTT; cdr3_aa: CASSVDNTGELFF
d_call: TRBD1; j_call: TRBJ1-1; clone_size: NA; v_call: TRBV28; cdr3_nt: TGTGCCAGCAGTGCGACAGGGGGTTGGAACACTGAAGCTTTCTTT; cdr3_aa: CASSATGGWNTEAFF